This T cell receptor beta chain was documented in a study of human T cells and chemical hapten exposure. Losses at the gene ends were 5 bases for V and 7 bases for J; bases not matched to a gene: 4. The V gene's germline CDR1 is MNHEY and CDR2 SMNVEV (reference sequence). The CDR3 length is 15 residues. Study results and caveats: Among TCRs, those above 1 in 1000 frequency were unaffected by DPC sensitization.

For this clonotype: The antigen remains unidentified.

Unfractionated whole blood served as the source for total RNA extraction. It was the library that attached unique molecular identifiers to individual cDNA molecules. Via MiXCR, TCRdb re-called the reads, giving one row per CDR3 protein. The sample consists of 95,000 to 150,000 distinct CDR3 sequences, 8.5% to 9% of them appearing once. Sequenced input: whole blood. The receptor's source is a human donor in good health. Some clones in this sample may be carry-over from other donors' samples. The chain recombines TRBV27 with TRBJ2-1; 14 positions match TRBD2. Here the CDR3 reads CASSPGTSGRNEQFF. The CDR3 nucleotides are TGTGCCAGCAGTCCCGGGACTAGCGGGAGAAATGAGCAGTTCTTC.